Listed here is a single T cell receptor beta chain. Per the original methods: Counts of nucleated cells, estimated from reference gene primer amplification, were obtained. Assay: immunoSEQ multiplex PCR; the TCRdb copy retains only in-frame clones and omits some. V, J and clone size are taken as reported in that table, and D and trimming were inferred from the DNA itself. The sample records 240,000 or so clones, 88% being singletons. From germline, CDR1 is MNHEY and CDR2 SVGAGI. CDR3 length: 13 residues. Trimming stripped 7 bases from V and 7 bases from J, with 13 bases between. This entry is derived from a study of blood T cell repertoires in COVID-19. Background on the study: Donors in the United States, Italy and Spain gave samples during acute or convalescent COVID-19.

This clonotype was sampled from a woman in her thirties or forties who had recovered from COVID-19. The chain joins TRBV6-5 to TRBJ2-2, with D perhaps TRBD2 (6 bases). The sample was peripheral blood. The CDR3 here is CASTPSGFGELFF. DNA for the CDR3: TGTGCCAGCACCCCAAGCGGGTTCGGGGAGCTGTTTTTT.